Reported below is one TCR beta chain. Its antigen is unknown. The repertoire was sequenced with immunoSEQ multiplex PCR; TCRdb's copy has only in-frame clones and lacks some. This repertoire shows around 30,000 clones, approximately 83% found once; its top ten account for about 2.2%. V lost 6 bases to trimming and J lost 9 bases, with 17 bases between them. CDR3 size: 14 residues. Germline values: CDR1 MNHNS, CDR2 SASEGT. The sample belongs to a study of Tregs in tolerant kidney transplant recipients. Study-level information: Sorting used antibodies to exclude donor cells.

Overall study findings and caveats: The small number of patients limits these findings pending further validation. Activated donor B cell expansion appeared to reveal the most relevant donor-specific TCRbeta repertoire. No direct test of biological reproducibility was done here.

The sequencing sample was made of Tregs from blood cultured with allogeneic cells. This clonotype was obtained from a human donor in good health. The rearrangement joins TRBV6-1 to TRBJ2-2, with D possibly TRBD2 on 6 matching bases. The CDR3 protein is CASRRDPPGRELFF. CDR3 coding DNA: TGTGCCAGCAGGCGGGACCCCCCTGGAAGGGAGCTGTTTTTT.